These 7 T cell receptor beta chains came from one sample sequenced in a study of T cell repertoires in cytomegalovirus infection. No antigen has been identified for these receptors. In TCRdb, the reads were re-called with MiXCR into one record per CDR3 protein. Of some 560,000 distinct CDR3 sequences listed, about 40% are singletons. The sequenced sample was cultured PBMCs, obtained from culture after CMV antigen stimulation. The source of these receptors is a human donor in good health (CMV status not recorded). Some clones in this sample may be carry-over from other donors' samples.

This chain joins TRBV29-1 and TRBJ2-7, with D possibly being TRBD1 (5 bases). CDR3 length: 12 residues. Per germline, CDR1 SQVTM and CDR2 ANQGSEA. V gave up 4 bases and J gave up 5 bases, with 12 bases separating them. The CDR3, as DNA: TGCAGCGTTGTACAGGTTAACGACGAGCAGTACTTC. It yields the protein CSVVQVNDEQYF.

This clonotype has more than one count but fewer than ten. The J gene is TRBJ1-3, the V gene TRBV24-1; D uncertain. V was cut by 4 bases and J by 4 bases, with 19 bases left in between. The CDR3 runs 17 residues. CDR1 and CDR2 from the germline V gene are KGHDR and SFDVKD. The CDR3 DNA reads TGTGCCACCAGTGAACCTCGAGGGTCCCGGCTCGGAAACACCATATATTTT. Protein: CATSEPRGSRLGNTIYF.

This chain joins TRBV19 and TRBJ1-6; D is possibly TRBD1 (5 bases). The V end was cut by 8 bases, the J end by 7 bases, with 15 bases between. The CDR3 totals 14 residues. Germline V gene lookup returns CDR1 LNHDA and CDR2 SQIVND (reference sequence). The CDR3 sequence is CASRITGGNSPLHF. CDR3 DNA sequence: TGTGCCAGTCGGATTACCGGGGGAAATTCACCCCTCCACTTT.

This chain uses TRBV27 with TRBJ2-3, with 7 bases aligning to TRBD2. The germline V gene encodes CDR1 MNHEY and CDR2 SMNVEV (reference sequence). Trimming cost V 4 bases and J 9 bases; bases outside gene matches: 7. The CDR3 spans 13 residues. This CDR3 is CASSYSRGVTQYF. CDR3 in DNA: TGTGCCAGCAGTTATTCACGGGGGGTGACGCAGTATTTT.

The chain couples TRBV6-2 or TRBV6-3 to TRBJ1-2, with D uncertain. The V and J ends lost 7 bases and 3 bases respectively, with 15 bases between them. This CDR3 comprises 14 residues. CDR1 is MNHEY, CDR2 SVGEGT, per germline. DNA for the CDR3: TGTGCCAGCAACCCCGCCGGTGTTGACTATGGCTACACCTTC. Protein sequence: CASNPAGVDYGYTF.

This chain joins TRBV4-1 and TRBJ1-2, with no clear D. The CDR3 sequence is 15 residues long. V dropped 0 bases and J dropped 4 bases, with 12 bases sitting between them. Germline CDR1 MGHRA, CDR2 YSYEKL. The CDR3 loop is CASSQEEAGLYGYTF. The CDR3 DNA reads TGCGCCAGCAGCCAAGAGGAGGCAGGCCTCTATGGCTACACCTTC.

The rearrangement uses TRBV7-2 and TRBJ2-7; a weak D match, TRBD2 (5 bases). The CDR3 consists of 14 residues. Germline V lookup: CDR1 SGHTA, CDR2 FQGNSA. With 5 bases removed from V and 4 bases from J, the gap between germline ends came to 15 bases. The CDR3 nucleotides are TGTGCCAGCAGCCCCCGAGGAGGCCGGTACGAGCAGTACTTC. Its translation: CASSPRGGRYEQYF.